This T cell receptor (beta chain) was captured by sequencing in a study of blood T cell repertoires in COVID-19. Study details: Whether acute or convalescent, the COVID-19 samples came from the United States, Italy and Spain. In each case, the material was cDNA or gDNA derived from T cells, B-cell-depleted T cells, or PBMCs.

Per the study methods: For nucleated cells, counts were estimated from reference gene primer amplification. TCRdb's table, derived via immunoSEQ multiplex PCR, lists solely in-frame clones and lacks some. V and J calls and clone size are those listed in that table; D and trimming were worked out from the DNA. The sample shows 390,000 or so clones, around 87% of them seen only once. The sequence derives from a woman in her thirties with COVID-19, enrolled during active disease. The sequencing input was peripheral blood.

The CDR3 nucleotides are TGTGCCAGCATCCCGCCGGGACTCTCGTACAATGAGCAGTTCTTC. Translating gives CASIPPGLSYNEQFF. J is TRBJ2-1 and V is TRBV28; perhaps TRBD2 as D (6 bases). The CDR3 totals 15 residues. V dropped 7 bases and J dropped 4 bases, with 17 bases sitting between them. CDR1 and CDR2 (germline): MDHEN, SYDVKM.